Listed here are 27 T cell receptor beta chains from one sample, sequenced in a study of blood T cells in healthy people across ages. For the second PCR, which ran for about 7 to 12 cycles, a sample-barcoded 5' primer and a J-beta primer mix were used. TCRdb processed the 5' RACE reads anew with MiXCR; each CDR3 protein has one entry. The data contain approximately 360,000 distinct CDR3 sequences, 52% of them seen just once; the ten biggest clones take up under 60%. Sequencing was carried out using blood. These receptors were taken from a man aged 55 to 70 in good health.

This clonotype was counted between two and nine times. The chain recombines TRBV5-6 with TRBJ1-5, with TRBD1 matching 9 bases. The germline gives CDR1 SGHDT, CDR2 YYEEEE. V dropped 8 bases and J dropped 3; count of bases not matched to a gene: 9. The CDR3 length is 15 residues. CDR3 protein: CASRRTGELNQPQHF. The CDR3 nucleotides are TGTGCCAGTAGGAGGACAGGGGAACTCAATCAGCCCCAGCATTTT.

Only one count was recorded for this clonotype. The rearrangement links TRBV20-1 to TRBJ2-5; 8 positions match TRBD1. Germline V gene lookup returns CDR1 DFQATT and CDR2 SNEGSKA (reference sequence). The CDR3 runs to 16 residues. After removal of 3 bases from V and 5 bases from J, the junction contained 14 bases not matched to a gene. The CDR3 protein is CSASSLPPGGRETQYF. The CDR3 region has the DNA TGCAGTGCTAGTTCCCTCCCGCCAGGGGGCCGGGAGACCCAGTACTTC.

The rearrangement joins TRBV7-2 to TRBJ2-5; 10 positions match TRBD2. The J segment lost 13 bases and the V segment lost 0 bases, leaving 5 bases of the junction unmatched. Germline CDR1 reads SGHTA; CDR2 reads FQGNSA. The CDR3 has 13 amino acids. The CDR3 loop is CASSLALAGAWYF. CDR3 nucleotide sequence: TGTGCCAGCAGCTTAGCCCTAGCGGGAGCTTGGTACTTC.

This clonotype was counted a few times. The J gene is TRBJ2-6, the V gene TRBV18; D not certain. Germline V gene sequence: CDR1 KGHSH, CDR2 LQKENI. V lost 2 bases and J lost 2, with 4 bases in between. There are 14 residues in the CDR3. The CDR3 DNA follows: TGTGCCAGCTCACCAGGGGCTGGGGCCAACGTCCTGACTTTC. As protein: CASSPGAGANVLTF.

This chain links TRBV18 with TRBJ1-1; a weak D match, TRBD1 (5 bases). The germline V gene has CDR1 KGHSH and CDR2 LQKENI. Trimming took 0 bases from V and 8 from J, leaving 10 bases between them. This CDR3 is built from 13 residues. DNA of the CDR3: TGTGCCAGCTCACCACCGAGCAACAGGGAAGCTTTCTTT. Translation: CASSPPSNREAFF.

This clonotype has a handful of counts. The chain carries TRBV6-1 and TRBJ1-2, with D perhaps TRBD1 (5 bases). CDR1 MNHNS and CDR2 SASEGT come from the germline V gene. The CDR3 extends over 13 amino acids. V was shortened by 2 bases and J by 12 bases, with 16 bases between the two germline ends. The CDR3 nucleotides read TGTGCCAGCAGTGAACAGACAGTCCCTGGAGACACCTTC. It codes for CASSEQTVPGDTF.

The CDR3 DNA follows: TGTGCCAGCAGGCCAAGCGGGGTGGATACGCAGTATTTT. Translation gives CASRPSGVDTQYF. V gene TRBV28 combines with J gene TRBJ2-3, with 7 bases that match TRBD2. The germline gives CDR1 MDHEN, CDR2 SYDVKM. V trimming: 6 bases; J trimming: 6 bases; junction bases outside the gene matches: 6. The length of the CDR3 is 13 residues. The full variable domain, its missing parts supplied by reference TRBV28 and TRBJ2-3, is DVKVTQSSRYLVKRTGEKVFLECVQDMDHENMFWYRQDPGLGLRLIYFSYDVKMKEKGDIPEGYSVSREKKERFSLILESASTNQTSMYLCASRPSGVDTQYFGPGTRLTVL.

This clonotype was seen many times. The chain links TRBV6-5 to TRBJ2-7; 12 bases map to TRBD1. CDR1 is MNHEY and CDR2 is SVGAGI in the germline V gene. CDR3 length equals 13 residues. The V and J ends lost 6 bases and 8 bases, in that order; junction bases with no gene match: 5. The CDR3 region has the DNA TGTGCCAGCAGACCGGGACAGGGGGCGAAGCAGTACTTC. This translates into CASRPGQGAKQYF.

This clonotype was recorded once. The J gene is TRBJ2-3, the V gene TRBV20-1, with 7 bases lining up with TRBD1. The CDR3 has 12 residues. J was trimmed by 10 bases and V by 6 bases; bases with no gene match: 10. From germline, CDR1 is DFQATT and CDR2 SNEGSKA (reference sequence). The CDR3 DNA follows: TGCAGTGCAAATAACGACAGGGCCGCGCAGTATTTT. It encodes CSANNDRAAQYF.

The chain uses TRBV30 and TRBJ1-5, with D possibly matching TRBD1 (5 bases). Trimming took 0 bases from V and 5 from J, leaving 8 bases between them. The CDR3 runs to 13 residues. Germline loops: CDR1 GTSNPN, CDR2 SVGIG (reference sequence). CDR3 coding DNA: TGTGCCTGGAGTGTACAGGACCATCAGCCCCAGCATTTT. Translation: CAWSVQDHQPQHF.

The rearrangement uses TRBV25-1 and TRBJ2-1; D is possibly TRBD2 (5 bases). The CDR3 is made up of 17 amino acids. CDR1 MGHDK and CDR2 SYGVNS come from the germline V gene. V lost 1 base and J 0 bases, leaving 13 bases between the germline ends. The DNA for the CDR3 is TGTGCCAGCAGTGAATCCCGCATGGGGAGCTCCTACAATGAGCAGTTCTTC. It translates to CASSESRMGSSYNEQFF.

DNA for the CDR3: TGTGCCAGCAGTTTCCCTCACGAGCAGTACTTC. Protein sequence: CASSFPHEQYF. V usage is TRBV27 and J usage is TRBJ2-7; D gene uncertain. Germline V gene sequence: CDR1 MNHEY, CDR2 SMNVEV (reference sequence). V was cut by 3 bases and J by 5 bases, with 5 bases left in between. This CDR3 has 11 amino acids.

V is TRBV5-1 and J is TRBJ1-6, with a possible D match to TRBD1 (6 bases). Trimming removed 5 bases from V and 7 bases from J, with 16 bases in between. CDR3 length: 15 amino acids. Germline CDR1 is SGHRS and CDR2 is YFSETQ. This CDR3 is CASSLGGRMNSPLHF. The CDR3 DNA reads as TGCGCCAGCAGTCTGGGGGGCCGGATGAATTCACCCCTCCACTTT. Based on the CDR3 plus reference TRBV5-1 and TRBJ1-6, the full variable domain is KAGVTQTPRYLIKTRGQQVTLSCSPISGHRSVSWYQQTPGQGLQFLFEYFSETQRNKGNFPGRFSGRQFSNSRSEMNVSTLELGDSALYLCASSLGGRMNSPLHFGNGTRLTVT.

The chain combines TRBV2 with TRBJ2-7, with D hard to call. This CDR3 contains 14 residues. From germline, CDR1 is SNHLY and CDR2 FYNNEI. Trimming left V 6 bases short and J 3 bases short, with 15 bases between. CDR3 region: CASSSSTLGYEQYF. The CDR3 bases are TGTGCCAGCAGCTCTAGTACATTAGGCTACGAGCAGTACTTC.

This clonotype was recorded once. The V and J genes are TRBV3-1 and TRBJ2-7; the match to TRBD1 covers 8 bases. Germline V gene sequence: CDR1 LGHDT, CDR2 YNNKEL (reference sequence). The CDR3 contains 14 residues. V shed 5 bases and J 3 bases; nucleotides not matched to a gene: 6. CDR3 DNA: TGTGCCAGCAGCGCTTACAGGGGGAACTACGAGCAGTACTTC. Residues: CASSAYRGNYEQYF.

The gene calls are TRBV27 and TRBJ2-3, with D tentatively TRBD1 (6 bases). Germline assignment: CDR1 MNHEY and CDR2 SMNVEV (reference sequence). V lost 5 bases and J 1 base, leaving 13 bases between the germline ends. This CDR3 region has 15 residues. CDR3 sequence reads: CASSPRQVRTDTQYF. In DNA form, the CDR3 reads TGTGCCAGCAGTCCCCGACAGGTCCGCACAGATACGCAGTATTTT.

The chain is built from TRBV27 and TRBJ1-4, with D maybe TRBD1 (6 bases). CDR3 length equals 14 residues. Germline CDR1 and CDR2: MNHEY and SMNVEV (reference sequence). V lost 3 bases and J lost 6, with 11 bases in between. CDR3 protein: CASSLNRDDEKLFF. The CDR3 DNA is TGTGCCAGCAGTTTGAACAGGGATGATGAAAAACTGTTTTTT. Full variable domain (outside the CDR3, taken from reference TRBV27 and TRBJ1-4): EAQVTQNPRYLITVTGKKLTVTCSQNMNHEYMSWYRQDPGLGLRQIYYSMNVEVTDKGDVPEGYKVSRKEKRNFPLILESPSPNQTSLYFCASSLNRDDEKLFFGSGTQLSVL.

The V gene is TRBV12-3 or TRBV12-4, the J gene TRBJ1-5; a weak D match, TRBD1 (5 bases). The CDR3 is 14 amino acids. V gave up 6 bases and J gave up 4 bases, with 13 bases separating them. This CDR3 is CASRGTFGNQPQHF. DNA of the CDR3: TGTGCCAGCAGAGGGACCTTCGGGAATCAGCCCCAGCATTTT.

This clonotype was picked up a small number of times. V gene TRBV7-2 combines with J gene TRBJ2-1, with 9 bases aligning to TRBD2. The CDR3 spans 13 residues. The V segment lost 5 bases and the J segment 15 bases; nucleotides outside the gene matches: 11. The germline CDR1 and CDR2 sequences are SGHTA and FQGNSA. The CDR3 loop is CASSPTPSGNRFF. CDR3 coding DNA: TGTGCCAGCAGCCCTACCCCTAGCGGGAACCGGTTCTTC.

The rearrangement uses TRBV7-6 and TRBJ1-2; 7 positions match TRBD1. This CDR3 region has 18 residues. CDR1 is SGHVS and CDR2 is FNYEAQ in the germline V gene. The J segment lost 2 bases and the V segment lost 4 bases, leaving 16 bases of the junction unmatched. The CDR3 reads CASSSRQGRVGGNYGYTF. For the CDR3, the DNA is TGTGCCAGCAGCTCTCGACAGGGAAGGGTTGGAGGGAACTATGGCTACACCTTC.

This clonotype was found a few times. This rearrangement joins TRBV7-2 to TRBJ2-7; maybe TRBD2 (7 bases). This CDR3 spans 14 amino acids. Trimming shortened V by 6 bases and J by 7 bases, and 19 bases separated the two germline ends. Germline CDR1 and CDR2: SGHTA and FQGNSA. The CDR3 nucleotides read TGTGCCAGCAGGAAAAGGGAGGGGGTCGGGGAGCAGTACTTC. It encodes CASRKREGVGEQYF.

The chain has TRBV6-5 and TRBJ2-5; the D call may be TRBD1 or TRBD2 (6 bases each). CDR1 MNHEY and CDR2 SVGAGI come from the germline V gene. Trimming took off 5 bases at V and 9 bases at J, with 13 bases between the two ends. The CDR3 has 12 amino acids. Here the CDR3 reads CASSVLGGPQYF. The CDR3 nucleotides are TGTGCCAGCAGTGTCCTAGGGGGGCCCCAGTACTTC.

This clonotype was observed a handful of times. The J gene is TRBJ1-1, the V gene TRBV7-2; D call uncertain. Germline values: CDR1 SGHTA, CDR2 FQGNSA. This CDR3 has 13 amino acids. Trimming took 6 bases from V and 4 from J, leaving 12 bases between them. CDR3 DNA sequence: TGTGCCAGCAGTTTAAGTGGGAGCACTGAAGCTTTCTTT. Amino acids: CASSLSGSTEAFF.

This clonotype has just a few counts. The chain combines TRBV18 with TRBJ1-2; 9 positions match TRBD1. Germline lookup yields CDR1 KGHSH and CDR2 LQKENI. The J segment lost 2 bases and the V segment lost 8 bases, leaving 3 bases of the junction unmatched. The CDR3 has 13 amino acids. CDR3 sequence reads: CASTGQGNYGYTF. Here the CDR3 DNA reads TGTGCCAGCACGGGACAGGGAAACTATGGCTACACCTTC.

This clonotype has a handful of counts. This chain joins TRBV7-9 and TRBJ2-5; weak D call: TRBD2 (6 bases). V lost 6 bases to trimming and J lost 3 bases, with 20 bases between them. This CDR3 spans 16 amino acids. CDR1 SEHNR and CDR2 FQNEAQ come from the germline V gene (reference sequence). The CDR3 sequence: CASRKGGMATEETQYF. CDR3 DNA sequence: TGTGCCAGCAGAAAGGGCGGGATGGCTACCGAAGAGACCCAGTACTTC.

V and J are TRBV25-1 and TRBJ2-1, with TRBD1 matching over 9 bases. This CDR3 comprises 15 residues. The germline V gene has CDR1 MGHDK and CDR2 SYGVNS. Unmatched junction bases numbered 5, after V lost 8 bases and J lost 0 bases. CDR3 bases: TGTGCCAGCCAAATGACAGGGGGCTCCTACAATGAGCAGTTCTTC. It yields the protein CASQMTGGSYNEQFF.

The chain joins TRBV7-9 to TRBJ2-1, with 7 bases identical to TRBD2. Losses at the gene ends were 0 bases for V and 0 bases for J; bases not matched to a gene: 5. The CDR3 is 17 amino acids. CDR1 is SEHNR, CDR2 FQNEAQ, per germline (reference sequence). CDR3 sequence reads: CASSLAASGTSYNEQFF. DNA for the CDR3: TGTGCCAGCAGCTTAGCAGCTAGCGGAACCTCCTACAATGAGCAGTTCTTC. Filled out from reference TRBV7-9 and TRBJ2-1, the complete variable domain reads DTGVSQNPRHKITKRGQNVTFRCDPISEHNRLYWYRQTLGQGPEFLTYFQNEAQLEKSRLLSDRFSAERPKGSFSTLEIQRTEQGDSAMYLCASSLAASGTSYNEQFFGPGTRLTVL.